This T cell receptor (beta chain) was identified during a study of shared clonotypes between healthy human individuals. Across the study: For every donor, three CD4 naive, three CD4 memory, two CD8 naive and one CD8 memory plates were used.

Into CD45RA+ naive and CD45RA-negative memory subsets, the CD4+ cells were split. TCRdb's table, derived via immunoSEQ multiplex PCR, lists solely in-frame clones and lacks some. The sample gives more than 550,000 clones, over 55% of which show up once; roughly 1.8% is in the top ten. On this clone itself: Its target is not known.

Study-level results: All-four-donor shared clonotypes had higher generation probabilities than non-shared clonotypes did.

The sample consisted of memory CD4+ T cells sorted from blood. The sample's subset: CD45RA-negative fraction. The receptor was isolated from a young woman in good health.

The CDR3 spells CAISESKVPGENEQFF. The DNA for the CDR3 is TGTGCCATCAGTGAGTCGAAGGTTCCGGGGGAGAATGAGCAGTTCTTC. This rearrangement joins TRBV10-3 to TRBJ2-1, with D possibly being TRBD2 (6 bases). Trimming took off 0 bases at V and 7 bases at J, with 16 bases between the two ends. This CDR3 has 16 amino acids. Germline V lookup: CDR1 ENHRY, CDR2 SYGVKD.